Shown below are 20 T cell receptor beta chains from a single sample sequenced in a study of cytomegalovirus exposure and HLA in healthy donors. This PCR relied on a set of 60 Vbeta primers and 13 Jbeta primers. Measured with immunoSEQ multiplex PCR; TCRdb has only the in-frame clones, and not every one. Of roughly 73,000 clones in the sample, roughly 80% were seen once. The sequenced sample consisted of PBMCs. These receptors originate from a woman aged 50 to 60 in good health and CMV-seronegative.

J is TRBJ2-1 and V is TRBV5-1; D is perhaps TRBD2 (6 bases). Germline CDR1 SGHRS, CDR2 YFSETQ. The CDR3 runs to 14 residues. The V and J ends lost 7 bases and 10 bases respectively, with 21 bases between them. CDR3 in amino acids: CASQSGYRGTEQFF. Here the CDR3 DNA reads TGCGCCAGCCAAAGCGGGTATCGCGGGACCGAGCAGTTCTTC.

Here the CDR3 DNA reads TGTGCCAGCAGCTTGGCCACAGCCGGGGCCAACGTCCTGACTTTC. Its protein product is CASSLATAGANVLTF. The chain employs TRBV5-6 and TRBJ2-6; unclear D gene. V gave up 0 bases and J gave up 4 bases, with 8 bases separating them. This CDR3 contains 15 residues. Germline V gene sequence: CDR1 SGHDT, CDR2 YYEEEE. Based on the CDR3 plus reference TRBV5-6 and TRBJ2-6, the full variable domain is DAGVTQSPTHLIKTRGQQVTLRCSPKSGHDTVSWYQQALGQGPQFIFQYYEEEERQRGNFPDRFSGHQFPNYSSELNVNALLLGDSALYLCASSLATAGANVLTFGAGSRLTVL.

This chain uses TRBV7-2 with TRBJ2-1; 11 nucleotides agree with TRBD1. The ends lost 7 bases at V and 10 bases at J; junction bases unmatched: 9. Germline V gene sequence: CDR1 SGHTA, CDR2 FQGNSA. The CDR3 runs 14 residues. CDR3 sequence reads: CASTWDRGSIEQFF. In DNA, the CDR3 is TGTGCCAGCACCTGGGACAGGGGGTCGATCGAGCAGTTCTTC.

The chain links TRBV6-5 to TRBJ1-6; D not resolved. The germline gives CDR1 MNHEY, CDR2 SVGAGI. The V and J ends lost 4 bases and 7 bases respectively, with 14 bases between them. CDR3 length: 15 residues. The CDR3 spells CASSSNRGLNSPLHF. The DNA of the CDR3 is TGTGCCAGCAGTTCGAATCGGGGTCTCAATTCACCCCTCCACTTT.

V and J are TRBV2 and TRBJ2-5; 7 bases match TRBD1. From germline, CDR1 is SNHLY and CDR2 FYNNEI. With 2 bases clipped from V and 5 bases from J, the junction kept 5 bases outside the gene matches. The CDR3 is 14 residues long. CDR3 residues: CASSENRGTETQYF. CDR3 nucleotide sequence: TGTGCCAGCAGTGAAAACAGGGGAACCGAGACCCAGTACTTC.

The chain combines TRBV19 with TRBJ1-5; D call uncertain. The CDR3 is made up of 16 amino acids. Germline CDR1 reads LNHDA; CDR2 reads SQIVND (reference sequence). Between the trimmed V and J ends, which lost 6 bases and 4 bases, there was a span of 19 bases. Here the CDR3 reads CASRKREEGSNQPQHF. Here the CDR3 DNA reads TGTGCCAGTAGGAAGAGGGAGGAGGGATCAAATCAGCCCCAGCATTTT.

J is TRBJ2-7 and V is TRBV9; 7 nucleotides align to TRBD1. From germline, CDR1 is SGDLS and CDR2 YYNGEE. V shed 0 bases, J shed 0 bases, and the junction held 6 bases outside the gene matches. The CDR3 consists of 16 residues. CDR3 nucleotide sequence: TGTGCCAGCAGCGTAGGCGGACAGGCCAGCTCCTACGAGCAGTACTTC. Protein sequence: CASSVGGQASSYEQYF.

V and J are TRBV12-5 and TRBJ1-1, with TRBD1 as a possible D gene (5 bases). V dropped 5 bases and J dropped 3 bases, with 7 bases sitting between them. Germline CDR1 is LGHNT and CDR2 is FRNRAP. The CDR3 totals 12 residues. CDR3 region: CASGGGYTEAFF. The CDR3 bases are TGTGCTAGTGGTGGGGGGTACACTGAAGCTTTCTTT.

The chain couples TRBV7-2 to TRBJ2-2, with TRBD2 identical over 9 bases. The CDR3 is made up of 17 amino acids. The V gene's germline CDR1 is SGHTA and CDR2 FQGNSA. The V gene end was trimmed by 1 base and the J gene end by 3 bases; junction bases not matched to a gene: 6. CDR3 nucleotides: TGTGCCAGCAGCTTAGTCGAGGGACTAGCTCACACCGGGGAGCTGTTTTTT. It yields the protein CASSLVEGLAHTGELFF.

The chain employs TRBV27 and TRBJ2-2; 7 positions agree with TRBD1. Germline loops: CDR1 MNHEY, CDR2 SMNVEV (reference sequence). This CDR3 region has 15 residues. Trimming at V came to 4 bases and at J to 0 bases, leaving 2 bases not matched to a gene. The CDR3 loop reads CASSYGTANTGELFF. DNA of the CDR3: TGTGCCAGCAGTTATGGGACAGCGAACACCGGGGAGCTGTTTTTT.

This chain's CDR3 is CASSLTWASGNNEQFF. CDR3 DNA sequence: TGTGCCAGCAGCTTGACATGGGCTAGCGGTAACAATGAGCAGTTCTTC. The genes are TRBV7-6 and TRBJ2-1; 7 bases map to TRBD2. CDR3 size: 16 residues. CDR1 SGHVS and CDR2 FNYEAQ come from the germline V gene. J lost 5 bases, V lost 3 bases, and 10 bases had no gene match.

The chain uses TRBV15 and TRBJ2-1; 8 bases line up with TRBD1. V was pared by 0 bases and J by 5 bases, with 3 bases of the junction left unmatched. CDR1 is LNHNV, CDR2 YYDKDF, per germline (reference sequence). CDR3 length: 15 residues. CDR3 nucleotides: TGTGCCACCAGCAGAGAACCAGGGGGCGACAATGAGCAGTTCTTC. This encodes CATSREPGGDNEQFF.

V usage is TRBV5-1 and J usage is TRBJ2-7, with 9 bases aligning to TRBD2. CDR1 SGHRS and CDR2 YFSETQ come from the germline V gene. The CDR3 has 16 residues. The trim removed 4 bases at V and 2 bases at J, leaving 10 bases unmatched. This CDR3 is CASSLGSSGATYEQYF. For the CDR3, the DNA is TGCGCCAGCAGCCTTGGCTCTAGCGGGGCTACCTACGAGCAGTACTTC.

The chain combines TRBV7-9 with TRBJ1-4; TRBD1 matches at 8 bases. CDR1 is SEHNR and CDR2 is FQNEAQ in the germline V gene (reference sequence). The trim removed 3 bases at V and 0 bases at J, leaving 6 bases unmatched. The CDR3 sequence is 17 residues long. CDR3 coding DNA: TGTGCCAGCAGCTTCTTGACAGGGGTTTCAACTAATGAAAAACTGTTTTTT. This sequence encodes CASSFLTGVSTNEKLFF.

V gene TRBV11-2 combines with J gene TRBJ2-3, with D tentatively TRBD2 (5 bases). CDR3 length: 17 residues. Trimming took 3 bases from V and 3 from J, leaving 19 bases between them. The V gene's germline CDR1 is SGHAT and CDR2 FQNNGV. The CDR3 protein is CASSFPGMVEGTDTQYF. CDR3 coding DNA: TGTGCCAGCAGCTTCCCCGGGATGGTTGAAGGGACAGATACGCAGTATTTT.

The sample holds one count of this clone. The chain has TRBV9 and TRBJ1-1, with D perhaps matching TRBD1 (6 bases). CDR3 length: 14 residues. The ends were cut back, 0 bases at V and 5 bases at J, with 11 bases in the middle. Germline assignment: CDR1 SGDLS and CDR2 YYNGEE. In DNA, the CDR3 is TGTGCCAGCAGCGTAGATCAGGGGAAGACTGAAGCTTTCTTT. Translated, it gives CASSVDQGKTEAFF.

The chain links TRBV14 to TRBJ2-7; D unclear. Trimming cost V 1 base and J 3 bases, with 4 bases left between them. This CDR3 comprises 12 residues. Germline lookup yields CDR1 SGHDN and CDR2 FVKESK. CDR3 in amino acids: CASSQAFYEQYF. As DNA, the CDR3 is TGTGCCAGCAGCCAAGCTTTCTACGAGCAGTACTTC.

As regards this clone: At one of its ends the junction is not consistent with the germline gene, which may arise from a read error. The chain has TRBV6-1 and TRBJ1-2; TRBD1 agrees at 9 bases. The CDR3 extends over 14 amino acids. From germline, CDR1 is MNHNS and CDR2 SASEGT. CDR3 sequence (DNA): TGTGCCAGTCCATGGGAGGGACAGGGTTATGTCTACACCTTC. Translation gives CASPWEGQGYVYTF.

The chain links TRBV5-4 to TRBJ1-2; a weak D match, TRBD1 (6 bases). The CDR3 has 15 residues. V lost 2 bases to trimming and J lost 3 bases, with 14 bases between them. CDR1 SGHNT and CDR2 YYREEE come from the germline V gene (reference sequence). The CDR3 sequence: CASSFTGMEYYGYTF. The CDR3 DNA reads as TGTGCCAGCAGCTTTACAGGGATGGAGTACTATGGCTACACCTTC.

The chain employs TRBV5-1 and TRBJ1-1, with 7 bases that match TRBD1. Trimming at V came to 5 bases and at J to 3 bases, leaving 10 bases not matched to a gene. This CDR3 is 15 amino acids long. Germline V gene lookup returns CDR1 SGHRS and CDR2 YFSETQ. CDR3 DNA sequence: TGCGCCAGCAGAGAGGGGGCAAGGTCGGACACTGAAGCTTTCTTT. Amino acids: CASREGARSDTEAFF. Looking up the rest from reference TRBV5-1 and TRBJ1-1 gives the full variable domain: KAGVTQTPRYLIKTRGQQVTLSCSPISGHRSVSWYQQTPGQGLQFLFEYFSETQRNKGNFPGRFSGRQFSNSRSEMNVSTLELGDSALYLCASREGARSDTEAFFGQGTRLTVV.